The T cell receptor (beta chain) under discussion was sequenced for a study of blood T cell repertoires in COVID-19. Study overall: Both acute and convalescent COVID-19 samples were obtained from the United States, Italy and Spain. In each case, the material was cDNA or gDNA derived from T cells, B-cell-depleted T cells, or PBMCs.

Trimming at V came to 2 bases and at J to 4 bases, leaving 1 base not matched to a gene. This CDR3 region has 13 residues. Germline lookup yields CDR1 SQVTM and CDR2 ANQGSEA. In the original workflow: Reference gene primer amplification gave nucleated cell count estimates. Assay: immunoSEQ multiplex PCR; the TCRdb copy retains only in-frame clones and omits some. That table supplies the V and J calls and clone size; D and trimming were determined from the DNA. This table has over 200,000 clones, approximately 90% appearing once. This TCR came from a man aged 25 to 45 who had recovered from COVID-19. This chain connects TRBV29-1 to TRBJ2-2, with TRBD1 matching 7 bases. The source material was PBMCs or T cells enriched from blood (not recorded which). CDR3 nucleotide sequence: TGCAGCGTTGAAACAGGGGTCACCGGGGAGCTGTTTTTT. Its protein is CSVETGVTGELFF.